This TCR beta chain came from a study of cytomegalovirus exposure and HLA in healthy donors (dated by TCRdb to 2016 to 2017). For context, the study as a whole: An earlier analysis of several hundred of the donors reported over 250 Gb of sequence data and 95 million to 140 million unique TCR beta sequences obtained from about 200 million T cells. Roughly 300 gigabases of sequencing data and approximately 93 million unique TCR sequences were included in an early release covering roughly 600 HLA-typed donors. Of the 398 genotyped donors, around 81% fell in the genetic ancestry cluster associated with self-reported Caucasian donors. The study was designed to test whether signatures of past pathogen exposure could be identified by cataloging public T cell receptors. Using immunosequencing, the study profiled T cell repertoires from 500 to 800 subjects and related those repertoires to cytomegalovirus serostatus. Along with the 666-subject first cohort, a separate validation cohort of about 110 different subjects was used. The study combined high-throughput TCR immunosequencing, statistical association of individual TCRs with disease status, and machine learning to predict cytomegalovirus infection status. A later analysis re-examined previously published TCR beta repertoires from several hundred donors and added high-resolution HLA genotyping to investigate patterns of TCR occurrence. In the later analysis, no new phenotypic data were used to find candidate immune exposures; instead, reliance was placed on TCR beta sequences and their occurrence across donors. In an earlier analysis of a few hundred of the donors, high-throughput TCR beta sequencing was used to judge whether each TCR beta V gene segment behaved as functional or pseudogenic. Donor age, sex, ethnicity and CMV serostatus were compiled together with the repertoire data. A later genetic analysis used genome-wide SNP genotypes for about 60% of the 666 donors, treating that subset as a discovery cohort. Every discovery cohort repertoire had been produced on one sequencing platform. Both class I and class II loci were covered by HLA typing, at four-digit resolution. Typing coverage varied by locus: roughly 620-640 donors for A, B, C, DRB1 and DQB1; around 560 for DQA1; some 610 for DPA1; about 450 for DPB1. About five DR-DQ haplotypes were handled as single units for association and clustering, since linkage in the cohort was strong. Across 300 to 500 genotyped donors of the cohort, an average of approximately 240,000 unique TCR beta nucleotide sequences per donor were sequenced, and around 20% of those sequences were non-productive. What the study reported, not specific to this receptor: Several of the top co-occurrence clusters appeared to be linked to parvovirus B19, influenza, CMV and Epstein-Barr virus, according to a later analysis. Three of the identified cytomegalovirus-associated TCR beta chains were confirmed in vitro to be specific for cytomegalovirus antigens. Specific HLA alleles were associated with over 15,000 TCR beta sequences at a false discovery rate of 0.05 in a later analysis. A later genetic analysis reported fewer N-insertions in productive TCRs among donors in an Asian-associated ancestry cluster than the roughly 640-donor mean. A further reported finding was that TCR beta sequences accurately predicted the HLA-A and HLA-B alleles for most subjects in the first cohort. Immune exposure information for the cohort was limited to CMV serostatus. Because counts were too low, roughly 17 rarely observed V segments, including chromosome 9 orphons, were left out of the earlier analysis of several hundred of the donors. The presence/absence analyses assumed that sequencing depth was roughly uniform across donors, and that assumption may not be true. In a later analysis, the rate of TCR association differed among HLA loci, with DRB1 alleles having the most associated TCRs and HLA-C alleles having the fewest. According to the authors, the approach could potentially be generalized to other disease states and immunological phenotypes. An earlier analysis of around 600 of the donors showed that most TCR beta V segments appeared in productive rearrangements either about 90% or about 30% of the time, which broadly matched IMGT annotations. A later genetic analysis associated a missense DCLRE1C variant with V-gene and J-gene trimming of TCR beta chains, and an independent cohort replicated the association. In both the original and validation cohorts, the classifier was reported to diagnose cytomegalovirus status with high specificity and sensitivity. Because HLA typing was missing for some donors at each locus, association tests included only the typed subset. Because the 87-base-pair reads could not distinguish some IMGT-functional V segments, including TRBV6-2 and TRBV6-3, those segments were excluded. A later analysis found that HLA-associated TCR beta chains were more clonally expanded and had lower generation probabilities than equally common non-associated chains. When HLA alleles, especially DR and DQ, strongly co-occurred, TCR associations were difficult to assign to individual alleles. Correlated functional status among segregating V segments might be attributable to linkage disequilibrium, but an unknown experimental factor could not be ruled out. The study listed 150 to 200 TCR beta chains as associated with cytomegalovirus. Across donors, most TCR sequences were observed very rarely, whereas some public TCRs were present in many individuals. A later analysis found that most CMV-associated TCR beta chains appeared HLA-restricted, with HLA associations seemingly driven largely by CMV exposure. In this cohort, only TCR beta chains were sequenced, and detectable features were limited by the absence of alpha or paired-chain data. A cluster of highly shared sequence variants was judged likely to be a technical artifact of the sequencing pipeline.

The library was obtained by the immunoSEQ multiplex PCR assay. For the multiplex PCR, a mixture combining 60 forward primers for TCR Vbeta segments and 13 reverse primers for TCR Jbeta segments was used. Amplification of the CDR3 region of rearranged TCR beta genes was performed with a multiplex PCR assay on genomic DNA. The amplified TCR beta libraries were sequenced on the Illumina HiSeq System as 87-base-pair reads. The paper's processing steps were these. In a later analysis, 70 million to 95 million unique TCR beta chains were counted across the 500 to 700 repertoires, and roughly 10 million of these chains were shared by at least two donors. Raw reads were error-corrected and collapsed into unique sequences with a nearest-neighbor algorithm that merged closely related sequences to remove PCR and sequencing errors. Alignment of CDR3 sequences to IMGT reference sequences was used to assign V, D and J gene segments. For a sequence to be retained, a match of at least six nucleotides was required to both a V gene segment and a J gene segment. A rearrangement was called productive if the CDR3 had no stop codons and remained in frame with V and J, and every other rearrangement was called non-productive. Following IMGT convention, CDR3 was defined as the stretch from the second conserved V-encoded cysteine up to the conserved J-encoded phenylalanine. Sequences without an unambiguous match to a single V gene segment were excluded from the earlier analysis of a few hundred of the donors. In an earlier analysis of 587 of the donors, V segments were called functional above 56.7% productive rearrangements and were called segregating when the between-donor standard deviation exceeded 5%. To diagnose cytomegalovirus status from the catalog of TCR beta chain sequences, a statistical classification framework was built. In a later analysis, V and J genes were assigned by comparing TCR nucleotide sequences against IMGT/GENE-DB human TR gene sequences. Using the TCRdist pipeline, a later analysis assigned CDR3 sequences along with most-parsimonious VDJ recombination scenarios. In a later analysis, each TCR beta chain was defined by its CDR3 amino acid sequence together with its V-gene family, and reads lacking a unique V-gene family were excluded. In a later analysis, fewer than 600 highly shared, low-generation-probability nucleotide sequences were removed to address suspected cross-contamination and a sequencing artifact. In a later analysis, a clonal expansion index for each public chain was calculated from normalized within-repertoire ranks of inferred template counts. In a later analysis, generation probabilities were computed with a VDJ recombination model fitted to out-of-frame rearrangements, and the resulting probabilities were checked against IGoR. A later analysis scored TCR-TCR, TCR-HLA and TCR-CMV co-occurrence with hypergeometric tests, applying a repertoire-size bias correction to TCR pairs. A later analysis estimated false discovery rates by permuting HLA or CMV assignments 20 times. In a later analysis, co-occurring TCRs were grouped using DBSCAN, with TCRdist sequence similarity added in when clustering inside HLA-allele-positive subsets. Repertoires with fewer than 30,000 or more than 120,000 public chains were left out of co-occurrence clustering, as were five repertoires with anomalous nucleotide sharing. The source is immuneACCESS, and TCRdb retained only in-frame sequences with V and J called. Part of the clones is not carried over; for the studies checked, unresolved V genes explain less than half of this, and the remainder is unexplained. From that table come the V and J calls and clone size; the DNA was used to work out D and trimming. The sample includes about 200,000 clones, with approximately 79% observed a single time. 1.7% of the sample lies in the top ten.

The cohort was made up of around 720 healthy bone marrow donors. At the time of sampling, every cohort member was nominally healthy, though immune exposures that went unrecorded were likely present. The donor tested CMV seronegative and was one of the 352 seronegative cohort members. Each donor provided a peripheral blood sample, and peripheral blood mononuclear cells were used for TCR beta sequencing. The Qiagen DNeasy Blood Extraction Kit was used to extract genomic DNA from the blood cell samples. Via the germline V gene, CDR1 is MGHDK and CDR2 SYGVNS. The CDR3, from cysteine to phenylalanine, totals 15 residues. The kept DNA is CDR3 alone, 45 bases in frame from the first base. The junction shows trimming of 2 bases on V and 3 bases on J, plus 13 bases between the germline ends. The table lists this clone with a count of one. Its antigen has not been determined. No per-base quality is available; no much larger clone lies one base away.

Sequences were obtained from PBMCs. Recombination linked TRBV25-1 to TRBJ1-1; a weak D assignment points to TRBD1 (5 bases agree). This TCR was recovered from a middle-aged man in good health and CMV-seronegative. The bases are TGTGCCAGCAGTGAACTAAAAGGGGAATACACTGAAGCTTTCTTT. Translated, this is CASSELKGEYTEAFF. Outside the CDR3, residues come from the reference TRBV25-1 and TRBJ1-1 proteins, so the full variable domain is: EADIYQTPRYLVIGTGKKITLECSQTMGHDKMYWYQQDPGMELHLIHYSYGVNSTEKGDLSSESTVSRIRTEHFPLTLESARPSHTSQYLCASSELKGEYTEAFFGQGTRLTVV.